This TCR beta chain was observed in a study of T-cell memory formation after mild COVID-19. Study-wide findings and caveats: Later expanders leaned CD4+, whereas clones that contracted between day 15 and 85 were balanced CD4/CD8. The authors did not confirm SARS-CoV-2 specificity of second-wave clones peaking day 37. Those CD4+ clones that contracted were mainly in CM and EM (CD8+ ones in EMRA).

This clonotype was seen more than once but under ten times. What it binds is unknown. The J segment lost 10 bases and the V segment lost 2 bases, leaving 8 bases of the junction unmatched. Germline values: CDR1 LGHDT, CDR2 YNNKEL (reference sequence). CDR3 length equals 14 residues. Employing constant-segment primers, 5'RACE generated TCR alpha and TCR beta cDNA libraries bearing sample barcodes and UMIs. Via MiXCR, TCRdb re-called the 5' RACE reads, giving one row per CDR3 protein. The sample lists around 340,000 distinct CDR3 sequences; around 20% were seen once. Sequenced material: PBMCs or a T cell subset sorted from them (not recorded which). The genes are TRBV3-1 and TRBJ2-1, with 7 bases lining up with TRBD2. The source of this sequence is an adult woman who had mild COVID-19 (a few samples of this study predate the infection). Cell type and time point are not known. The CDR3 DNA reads TGTGCCAGCAGCCAATTTGGTTCGGGAGGCGAGCAGTTCTTC. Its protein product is CASSQFGSGGEQFF.